The next 26 T cell receptor beta chains were all read from a single sample in a study of T cell repertoires in cytomegalovirus infection. TCRdb processed the reads anew with MiXCR; each CDR3 protein has one entry. The sample has 500,000 to 600,000 distinct CDR3 sequences, 16% seen once; the top ten hold more than 20%. Sequencing was done on a sample of CD8+ T cells from PBMCs. These receptor sequences come from a human donor in good health (CMV status not recorded). Some clones in this sample may be carry-over from other donors' samples.

This clonotype has just a few counts. The chain uses TRBV29-1 and TRBJ1-2; 7 bases agree with TRBD1. Germline-derived CDR1 and CDR2 are SQVTM and ANQGSEA. V lost 6 bases, J lost 8 bases, and 9 bases stayed unmatched. This CDR3 is built from 12 residues. CDR3 sequence: CSVLTGRKGYTF. The CDR3 bases are TGCAGCGTCCTGACAGGGCGAAAAGGCTACACCTTC.

This clonotype was recorded many times. The gene calls are TRBV5-1 and TRBJ2-7; 10 bases fit TRBD2. Germline V gene data show CDR1 as SGHRS and CDR2 as YFSETQ. Germline trimming cut 2 bases from V and 5 bases from J; bases unmatched to any gene: 1. CDR3 length: 13 residues. CDR3 loop: CASSLLAGNEQYF. The CDR3 DNA follows: TGCGCCAGCAGCTTACTAGCGGGAAACGAGCAGTACTTC.

This clonotype came up many times. The V call is TRBV7-6, the J call TRBJ2-1; 7 bases agree with TRBD1. CDR3 length: 16 amino acids. CDR1 is SGHVS and CDR2 is FNYEAQ in the germline V gene. After removal of 2 bases from V and 3 bases from J, the junction contained 7 bases not matched to a gene. The CDR3 region is CASSLSAGGSYNEQFF. CDR3 in DNA: TGTGCCAGCAGCTTATCGGCAGGGGGTAGCTACAATGAGCAGTTCTTC. The complete variable domain, with remaining parts taken from reference TRBV7-6 and TRBJ2-1, reads GAGVSQSPRYKVTKRGQDVALRCDPISGHVSLYWYRQALGQGPEFLTYFNYEAQQDKSGLPNDRFSAERPEGSISTLTIQRTEQRDSAMYRCASSLSAGGSYNEQFFGPGTRLTVL.

This chain connects TRBV4-1 to TRBJ2-7, with 10 bases aligning to TRBD2. The CDR3 is made up of 18 amino acids. Losses at the gene ends were 1 base for V and 3 bases for J; bases not matched to a gene: 12. Germline assignment: CDR1 MGHRA and CDR2 YSYEKL. The DNA for the CDR3 is TGCGCCAGCAGCCAAGGGCTCTGGAGGCTAGCGGGAGACTACGAGCAGTACTTC. As protein: CASSQGLWRLAGDYEQYF.

This clonotype was counted between two and nine times. Its ends do not fully match the called genes, so a read error is possible. The V gene is TRBV27, the J gene TRBJ2-7; D is tentatively TRBD1 or TRBD2 (5 bases each). The CDR3 spans 16 residues. Germline V CDR1 and CDR2: MNHEY, SMNVEV (reference sequence). The CDR3 DNA reads TGTGCCAGCAGTCTATCCCGGGACCTGAGCTCCTACGAGCAGTACTTC. Protein product: CASSLSRDLSSYEQYF.

This clonotype was seen a few times. CDR3 coding DNA: TGTGCCAGCAGTATCAGGGTAGACGCCTATAATTCACCCCTCCACTTT. Protein sequence: CASSIRVDAYNSPLHF. The J gene is TRBJ1-6, the V gene TRBV28, with D possibly TRBD1 on 5 matching bases. CDR3 length equals 16 residues. V dropped 5 bases and J dropped 2 bases, with 13 bases sitting between them. Germline values: CDR1 MDHEN, CDR2 SYDVKM.

This clonotype was seen ten or more times. The chain joins TRBV10-3 to TRBJ2-7; the D gene could be TRBD1 or TRBD2 (6 bases each). CDR1 ENHRY and CDR2 SYGVKD come from the germline V gene. Trimming cost V 2 bases and J 8 bases, with 13 bases left between them. CDR3 length: 13 amino acids. The CDR3, as DNA: TGTGCCATCAGTGAGGGGGGGCTTCCCCAGCAGTACTTC. Translation: CAISEGGLPQQYF.

This clonotype was counted a few times. The chain couples TRBV10-1 to TRBJ2-5, with a tentative D call TRBD1 (6 bases). The CDR3 is 14 amino acids. CDR1 WNHNN and CDR2 SYGVQD come from the germline V gene (reference sequence). V lost 4 bases and J 2 bases, leaving 11 bases between the germline ends. CDR3 DNA sequence: TGCGCCAGCAGTGCCACAGGGCTTCAAGAGACCCAGTACTTC. This encodes CASSATGLQETQYF.

This clonotype was detected many times. The chain combines TRBV7-9 with TRBJ2-1; TRBD1 matches 8 bases. This CDR3 contains 15 residues. The ends lost 2 bases at V and 4 bases at J; junction bases unmatched: 4. CDR1 is SEHNR and CDR2 is FQNEAQ in the germline V gene (reference sequence). The CDR3 is CASSLQGALYNEQFF. The CDR3 DNA follows: TGTGCCAGCAGCTTACAGGGGGCCTTATACAATGAGCAGTTCTTC.

A few counts support this clonotype. The V and J genes are TRBV27 and TRBJ1-2; 8 bases align to TRBD1. The length of the CDR3 is 15 residues. Germline V lookup: CDR1 MNHEY, CDR2 SMNVEV (reference sequence). The V segment lost 7 bases and the J segment 4 bases; nucleotides outside the gene matches: 11. CDR3: CASKAGGPTGYGYTF. For the CDR3, the DNA is TGTGCCAGCAAGGCAGGGGGCCCAACTGGCTATGGCTACACCTTC.

V and J are TRBV4-1 and TRBJ2-3; tentative D call: TRBD2 (6 bases). The V and J ends lost 0 bases and 4 bases respectively, with 11 bases between them. This CDR3 region has 15 residues. Germline lookup yields CDR1 MGHRA and CDR2 YSYEKL. In DNA, the CDR3 is TGCGCCAGCAGCCAAGACACGGGGGAACCAGATACGCAGTATTTT. It is translated as CASSQDTGEPDTQYF.

On this clonotype itself: The junction does not match germline at one end; this may be a read error. The chain links TRBV7-3 to TRBJ1-6; D is perhaps TRBD1 (5 bases). There are 14 residues in the CDR3. Germline V CDR1 and CDR2: SGHTA, FQGTGA. The CDR3 protein is CASTSGVGDSPPHF. The CDR3 DNA is TGTGCCAGCACCAGCGGGGTGGGGGATTCACCCCCCCACTTT.

V is TRBV20-1 and J is TRBJ2-7, with 7 bases identical to TRBD2. Germline loops: CDR1 DFQATT, CDR2 SNEGSKA (reference sequence). With V trimmed by 3 bases and J by 3 bases, 8 bases remained unmatched. This CDR3 is built from 14 residues. The CDR3 is CSASGLAEFYEQYF. CDR3 nucleotides: TGCAGTGCTAGCGGGCTAGCGGAGTTCTACGAGCAGTACTTC.

There are a few counts of this clonotype. The chain joins TRBV4-1 to TRBJ2-2; weak D call: TRBD2 (6 bases). The V and J ends lost 4 bases and 6 bases respectively, with 12 bases between them. Germline V gene lookup returns CDR1 MGHRA and CDR2 YSYEKL. This CDR3 spans 14 amino acids. The CDR3 is CASSPGEVAGELFF. DNA for the CDR3: TGCGCCAGCAGCCCTGGGGAGGTCGCCGGGGAGCTGTTTTTT.

Turning to this clonotype: A much bigger clone sits one base away, suggesting this may be a read error. No conserved phenylalanine or tryptophan is present at the end of the CDR3, so a read error is the likely explanation. J is TRBJ2-1 and V is TRBV19; the D gene is possibly TRBD2 (5 bases). In germline, CDR1 is LNHDA, CDR2 SQIVND (reference sequence). The V gene lost 6 bases and the J gene lost 11 bases, with 14 bases spanning the gap. CDR3 size: 12 residues. CDR3 amino acids: CASSTSGKQQFL. CDR3 in DNA: TGTGCCAGTAGCACTTCGGGGAAGCAGCAGTTCTTA.

Of note for this clonotype: This may be a read error: a much more frequent sequence differs by one nucleotide. V is TRBV28 and J is TRBJ2-7; 7 bases line up with TRBD2. J was trimmed by 5 bases and V by 2 bases; bases with no gene match: 12. This CDR3 contains 16 residues. Germline loops: CDR1 MDHEN, CDR2 SYDVKM. This CDR3 reads CASSLASRGSGHEQYF. DNA of the CDR3: TGTGCCAGCAGTTTAGCCAGCCGCGGGAGCGGGCACGAGCAGTACTTC. Full variable domain (missing parts from reference TRBV28 and TRBJ2-7): DVKVTQSSRYLVKRTGEKVFLECVQDMDHENMFWYRQDPGLGLRLIYFSYDVKMKEKGDIPEGYSVSREKKERFSLILESASTNQTSMYLCASSLASRGSGHEQYFGPGTRLTVT.

This clonotype was picked up many times. This chain links TRBV12-3 or TRBV12-4 with TRBJ1-2; D is ambiguous. The CDR3 has 13 residues. V lost 3 bases and J lost 3, with 8 bases in between. CDR3 DNA: TGTGCCAGCAGTTTGGGCGCCTACTATGGCTACACCTTC. Translating gives CASSLGAYYGYTF.

This clonotype has a handful of counts. The rearrangement uses TRBV15 and TRBJ1-2; D is undetermined. The CDR3 totals 15 residues. The germline V gene encodes CDR1 LNHNV and CDR2 YYDKDF (reference sequence). Trimming stripped 0 bases from V and 6 bases from J, with 14 bases between. For the CDR3, the DNA is TGTGCCACCAGCAGAGATTGGGCAGGAAAAAATGGCTACACCTTC. Residues: CATSRDWAGKNGYTF. Full variable domain (missing parts from reference TRBV15 and TRBJ1-2): DAMVIQNPRYQVTQFGKPVTLSCSQTLNHNVMYWYQQKSSQAPKLLFHYYDKDFNNEADTPDNFQSRRPNTSFCFLDIRSPGLGDTAMYLCATSRDWAGKNGYTFGSGTRLTVV.

This clonotype appeared many times. CDR3 bases: TGTGCCAGCAGCCCTCTAGGCAAGAATGAGCAGTTCTTC. Translating it yields CASSPLGKNEQFF. V and J are TRBV7-8 and TRBJ2-1; D unclear. V lost 5 bases and J lost 7, with 12 bases in between. This CDR3 has 13 amino acids. CDR1 SGHVS and CDR2 FQNEAQ come from the germline V gene.

The chain uses TRBV20-1 and TRBJ2-7; tentative D call: TRBD2 (5 bases). Trimming removed 6 bases from V and 3 bases from J, with 9 bases in between. This CDR3 has 11 residues. The germline V gene encodes CDR1 DFQATT and CDR2 SNEGSKA (reference sequence). As DNA, the CDR3 is TGCAGTGCGGAGGAGCTCTACGAGCAGTACTTC. Residues: CSAEELYEQYF.

The gene calls are TRBV27 and TRBJ2-7; D is possibly TRBD1 or TRBD2 (5 bases each). Deletions cut 3 bases from V and 2 bases from J, with 8 bases between. There are 13 residues in the CDR3. CDR1 and CDR2 from the germline V gene are MNHEY and SMNVEV (reference sequence). CDR3 in amino acids: CASSFTGPYEQYF. The DNA of the CDR3 is TGTGCCAGCAGTTTCACGGGACCCTACGAGCAGTACTTC.

This clonotype has only a few counts. The rearrangement joins TRBV15 to TRBJ2-5; D gene ambiguous. CDR1 LNHNV and CDR2 YYDKDF come from the germline V gene (reference sequence). Trimming cost V 6 bases and J 1 base, with 15 bases left between them. The CDR3 consists of 15 residues. The CDR3 nucleotides are TGTGCCACCAGATCCCCCGTAGGATCCCAAGAGACCCAGTACTTC. Encoded protein: CATRSPVGSQETQYF.

The chain combines TRBV27 with TRBJ2-3; TRBD1 aligns across 7 bases. V was clipped by 6 bases and J by 4 bases; unmatched bases: 16. The CDR3 consists of 17 residues. In germline, CDR1 is MNHEY, CDR2 SMNVEV (reference sequence). This chain's CDR3 is CASSILFRDRRADTQYF. DNA of the CDR3: TGTGCCAGCAGCATCCTGTTCCGGGACAGAAGGGCAGATACGCAGTATTTT.

The genes are TRBV24-1 and TRBJ2-2; TRBD1 matches at 9 bases. Trimming removed 7 bases from V and 7 bases from J; junction bases left unmatched: 21. The CDR3 consists of 19 residues. The germline CDR1 and CDR2 sequences are KGHDR and SFDVKD. The CDR3 nucleotides read TGTGCCACCAGCGACCCCAAGAGGCCGGGACAGGGAGAGGTCGGGGAGCTGTTTTTT. Amino acids: CATSDPKRPGQGEVGELFF.

There are many counts of this clonotype. The chain uses TRBV6-5 and TRBJ2-7; 9 nucleotides align to TRBD2. The CDR3 totals 16 residues. The junction had 6 bases not matched to a gene; V was cut back by 0 bases and J by 3 bases. Germline V gene data show CDR1 as MNHEY and CDR2 as SVGAGI. The CDR3 sequence: CASSYSKLAGDYEQYF. In DNA form, the CDR3 reads TGTGCCAGCAGTTACTCGAAATTAGCGGGAGACTACGAGCAGTACTTC.

The chain combines TRBV11-2 with TRBJ2-7; 7 nucleotides align to TRBD2. CDR3 length: 17 amino acids. Trimming at V came to 2 bases and at J to 0 bases, leaving 10 bases not matched to a gene. Germline V lookup: CDR1 SGHAT, CDR2 FQNNGV. CDR3 sequence reads: CASSLMVAGELSYEQYF. The CDR3 DNA is TGTGCCAGCAGCTTAATGGTCGCGGGAGAGCTCTCCTACGAGCAGTACTTC.